This is a list of T cell receptor beta chains from one sample in a study of tissue T cells after allogeneic stem cell transplantation. Measured with immunoSEQ multiplex PCR; TCRdb has only the in-frame clones, and not every one. The data contain fewer than 3,000 clones, less than 80% of them singletons. The source material was duodenal tissue, sampled at autopsy. The origin of the receptors is a male patient aged 60 or over with steroid-refractory graft-versus-host disease after an allogeneic stem cell transplant. T cells may partly derive from the graft donor. Each CDR3 is given with its conserved first and last residue. The order of the fields is V gene, J gene, D gene, clone size, CDR3 protein, CDR3 DNA. The D gene is left open where the match is weak. Rows may omit the clone size; those that give it use once, few, many or a size class.

>TRBV19|TRBJ1-2|-|-
CASSNRATWDGYTF
TGTGCCAGTAGTAATCGAGCGACCTGGGACGGCTACACCTTC
>TRBV12-3/TRBV12-4|TRBJ1-3|-|-
CASSSHSGNTIYF
TGTGCCAGCAGTTCCCACTCTGGAAACACCATATATTTT
>TRBV7-8|TRBJ1-6|-|-
CASSRTPGYSPLHF
TGTGCCAGCAGCCGGACACCCGGTTACTCACCCCTCCACTTT
>TRBV5-1|TRBJ2-5|-|-
CASSLYGVHGTQYF
TGCGCCAGCAGCTTGTACGGGGTCCACGGGACCCAGTACTTC
>TRBV19|TRBJ1-6|TRBD1|few
CASRRDRDGSPLHF
TGTGCCAGTAGGAGGGACAGGGACGGGTCACCCCTCCACTTT
>TRBV6-1|TRBJ2-7|TRBD1|-
CASSERQGPREQYF
TGTGCCAGCAGTGAACGACAGGGGCCGAGGGAGCAGTACTTC
>TRBV5-1|TRBJ2-3|-|-
CASRPYTTDTQYF
TGCGCCAGCAGACCGTACACCACAGATACGCAGTATTTT
>TRBV5-6|TRBJ1-2|-|-
CASSLAVSGANYGYTF
TGTGCCAGCAGCTTGGCAGTCTCAGGGGCTAACTATGGCTACACCTTC
>TRBV6-6|TRBJ2-3|TRBD1|-
CASSRDSGNTQYF
TGTGCCAGCAGTCGGGACAGTGGTAATACGCAGTATTTT
>TRBV6-5|TRBJ2-7|TRBD1|once
CASGNRGSYEQYF
TGTGCCAGCGGGAACAGGGGCTCCTACGAGCAGTACTTC
>TRBV6-5|TRBJ2-5|-|-
CATVPGLTWGETQYF
TGTGCCACCGTACCGGGACTCACCTGGGGAGAGACCCAGTACTTC
>TRBV5-4|TRBJ2-1|-|-
CASSWVNEQFF
TGTGCCAGCAGCTGGGTCAATGAGCAGTTCTTC
>TRBV5-5|TRBJ2-7|-|-
CASSLAGTLSYEQYF
TGTGCCAGCAGCTTGGCCGGCACTTTATCCTACGAGCAGTACTTC
>TRBV11-2|TRBJ2-2|-|-
CASSGGATGELFF
TGTGCCAGCAGTGGGGGGGCAACCGGGGAGCTGTTTTTT
>TRBV14|TRBJ2-5|-|-
CASSRGREETQYF
TGTGCCAGCAGTCGCGGCAGGGAAGAGACCCAGTACTTC
>TRBV12-3/TRBV12-4|TRBJ2-7|-|-
CASSFGGYEQYF
TGTGCCAGCAGTTTTGGGGGGTACGAGCAGTACTTC
>TRBV7-2|TRBJ2-5|-|-
CASSLGIKETQYF
TGTGCCAGCAGCTTAGGGATAAAAGAGACCCAGTACTTC
>TRBV24-1|TRBJ2-5|-|-
CATGDGETQYF
TGTGCCACCGGGGATGGAGAGACCCAGTACTTC
>TRBV25-1|TRBJ1-6|-|-
CASSDHGFGLFSPLHF
TGTGCCAGCAGTGATCACGGGTTTGGGCTTTTTTCACCCCTCCACTTT
>TRBV12-3/TRBV12-4|TRBJ1-2|TRBD1|-
CASNLGGNYGYTF
TGTGCCAGCAACCTAGGGGGCAACTATGGCTACACCTTC
>TRBV6-6|TRBJ2-1|-|-
CASSDAGDAYNEQFF
TGTGCCAGCAGTGACGCCGGGGACGCCTACAATGAGCAGTTCTTC
>TRBV7-9|TRBJ2-7|-|once
CASTTDRSYEQYF
TGTGCCAGCACCACGGACAGATCCTACGAGCAGTACTTC
>TRBV29-1|TRBJ2-1|TRBD1|few
CSVEFPLRDRGSYNEQFF
TGCAGCGTTGAATTTCCTTTAAGAGACAGGGGTTCCTACAATGAGCAGTTCTTC
>TRBV4-3|TRBJ2-7|-|-
CASSQGEDPLYEQYF
TGCGCCAGCAGCCAAGGGGAGGACCCTCTCTACGAGCAGTACTTC
>TRBV20-1|TRBJ2-1|-|-
CSASRGNEQFF
TGCAGTGCTAGCAGGGGTAATGAGCAGTTCTTC
>TRBV2|TRBJ2-7|-|-
CASSERAGYVYEQYF
TGTGCCAGCAGTGAAAGGGCAGGGTATGTCTACGAGCAGTACTTC
>TRBV19|TRBJ1-2|-|few
CASSILGALGGYTF
TGTGCCAGTAGTATACTGGGGGCTCTTGGCGGCTACACCTTC
>TRBV5-4|TRBJ1-5|-|-
CAFRRGDSNQPQHF
TGTGCCTTCCGTCGAGGGGATAGCAATCAGCCCCAGCATTTT
>TRBV12-3/TRBV12-4|TRBJ2-7|-|-
CASSSGRSYEQYF
TGTGCCAGCAGCTCGGGCCGCAGCTACGAGCAGTACTTC
>TRBV10-3|TRBJ2-1|TRBD2|-
CAISETSGENNEQFF
TGTGCCATCAGTGAGACTAGCGGGGAAAATAATGAGCAGTTCTTC
>TRBV5-8|TRBJ2-2|-|-
CASSPYTGELFF
TGTGCCAGCAGCCCTTACACCGGGGAGCTGTTTTTT
>TRBV3-1/TRBV3-2|TRBJ2-7|TRBD1|-
CASSQERTGTVSTLSSYEQYF
TGTGCCAGCAGCCAAGAAAGAACCGGGACAGTCTCTACCCTTAGCTCCTACGAGCAGTACTTC
>TRBV7-2|TRBJ2-5|TRBD2|-
CASSLDGGAETQYF
TGTGCCAGCAGCTTGGACGGGGGGGCCGAGACCCAGTACTTC
>TRBV15|TRBJ2-5|-|few
CATSRHQGALRETQYF
TGTGCCACCAGCAGACACCAAGGGGCTTTGCGGGAGACCCAGTACTTC
>TRBV9|TRBJ1-2|TRBD1|-
CASSTDPGQTLRTYGYTF
TGTGCCAGCAGCACCGACCCGGGACAGACCTTAAGAACCTATGGCTACACCTTC
>TRBV27|TRBJ2-7|-|once
CASSLSPNSYEQYF
TGTGCCAGCAGTTTATCCCCAAACAGCTACGAGCAGTACTTC
>TRBV5-8|TRBJ1-5|-|-
CASRGRGNQPQHF
TGTGCCAGCAGGGGACGGGGCAATCAGCCCCAGCATTTT
>TRBV4-2|TRBJ2-7|-|few
CASSQHSRPDYEQYF
TGTGCCAGCAGCCAACATAGCCGGCCAGACTACGAGCAGTACTTC
>TRBV19|TRBJ2-7|-|once
CASSFGHNYEQYF
TGTGCCAGTAGCTTTGGACACAACTACGAGCAGTACTTC
>TRBV5-4|TRBJ1-6|-|-
CASSLGVLGALHF
TGTGCCAGCAGCCTGGGAGTCCTAGGAGCCCTCCACTTT
>TRBV5-1|TRBJ1-2|-|large
CASSSSPTVNYGYTF
TGCGCCAGCAGCTCCTCACCTACGGTAAACTATGGCTACACCTTC
>TRBV6-2/TRBV6-3|TRBJ1-2|-|-
CASSYHQVAAGYTF
TGTGCCAGCAGTTACCACCAGGTAGCGGCTGGCTACACCTTC
>TRBV7-8|TRBJ1-3|-|few
CASSLALGNTIYF
TGTGCCAGCAGCTTAGCGCTCGGAAACACCATATATTTT
>TRBV18|TRBJ2-7|-|-
CASSPVTSYEQYF
TGTGCCAGCTCACCTGTTACATCCTACGAGCAGTACTTC
>TRBV5-6|TRBJ1-2|TRBD1|once
CASREDPTGFYGYTF
TGTGCCAGCAGGGAGGACCCGACAGGGTTCTATGGCTACACCTTC
>TRBV27|TRBJ1-2|-|once
CASSLGGSNYGYTF
TGTGCCAGCAGTTTGGGAGGGTCTAACTATGGCTACACCTTC
>TRBV10-3|TRBJ2-1|TRBD2|-
CAITSGGAVGEQFF
TGTGCCATCACTAGCGGGGGGGCGGTAGGTGAGCAGTTCTTC
>TRBV9|TRBJ2-5|TRBD2|few
CASSVAAGDQETQYF
TGTGCCAGCAGCGTAGCGGCGGGGGACCAAGAGACCCAGTACTTC